This T cell receptor beta chain comes out of a study of post-analysis software for immune sequencing data. Libraries were made from TCR beta cDNA, and they carried unique molecular identifiers. The authors obtained some 500,000 cDNA molecules from around 1 to 9.1 million T cells. TCRdb used MiXCR to reprocess the PCR reads, holding one entry per CDR3 protein. The sample records 650,000 to 900,000 distinct CDR3 sequences, around 45% being singletons. Findings and limits, study-wide: Higher frequency in patients than in controls was seen for about five TRBV segments, with TRBV5-6, TRBV5-1 and TRBV20-1 among them.

In this sample, this clonotype turned up once. As yet, its antigen is unknown. The trim removed 0 bases at V and 10 bases at J, leaving 11 bases unmatched. The CDR3 is made up of 16 amino acids. Germline CDR1 MGHRA, CDR2 YSYEKL. Source material: blood. This receptor was identified in a girl under 18 with multiple sclerosis. The chain has TRBV4-1 and TRBJ2-1; 8 bases line up with TRBD2. The CDR3 bases are TGCGCCAGCAGCCAAGATCCACTTAGCGGGATGAGGGAGCAGTTCTTC. Its protein is CASSQDPLSGMREQFF.